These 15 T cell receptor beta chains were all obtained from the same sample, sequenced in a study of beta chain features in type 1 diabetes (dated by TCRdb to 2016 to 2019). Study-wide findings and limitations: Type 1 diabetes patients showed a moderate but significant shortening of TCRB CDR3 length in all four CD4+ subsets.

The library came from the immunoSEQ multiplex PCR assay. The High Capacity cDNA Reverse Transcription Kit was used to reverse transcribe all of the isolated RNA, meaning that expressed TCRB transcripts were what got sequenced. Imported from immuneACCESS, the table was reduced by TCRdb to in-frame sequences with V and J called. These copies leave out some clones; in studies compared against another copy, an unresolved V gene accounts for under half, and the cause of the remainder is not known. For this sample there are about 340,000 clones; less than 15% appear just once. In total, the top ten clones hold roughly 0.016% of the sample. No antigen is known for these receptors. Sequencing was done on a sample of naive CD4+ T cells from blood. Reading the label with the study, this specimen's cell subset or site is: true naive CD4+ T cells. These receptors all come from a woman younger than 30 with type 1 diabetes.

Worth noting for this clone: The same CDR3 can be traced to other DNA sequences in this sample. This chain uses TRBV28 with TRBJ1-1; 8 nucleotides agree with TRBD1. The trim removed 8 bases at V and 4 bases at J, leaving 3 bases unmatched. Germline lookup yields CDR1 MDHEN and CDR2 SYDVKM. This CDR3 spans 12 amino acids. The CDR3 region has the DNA TGTGCCAGCTCAACAGGGGGCACTGAAGCTTTCTTT. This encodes CASSTGGTEAFF.

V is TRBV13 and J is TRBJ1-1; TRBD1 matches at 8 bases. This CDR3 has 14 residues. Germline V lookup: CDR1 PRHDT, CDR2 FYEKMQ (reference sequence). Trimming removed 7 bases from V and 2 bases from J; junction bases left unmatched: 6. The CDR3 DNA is TGTGCCAGCACCCGGACAGGGAGAAACACTGAAGCTTTCTTT. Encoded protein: CASTRTGRNTEAFF. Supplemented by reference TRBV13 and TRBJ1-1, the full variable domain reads AAGVIQSPRHLIKEKRETATLKCYPIPRHDTVYWYQQGPGQDPQFLISFYEKMQSDKGSIPDRFSAQQFSDYHSELNMSSLELGDSALYFCASTRTGRNTEAFFGQGTRLTVV.

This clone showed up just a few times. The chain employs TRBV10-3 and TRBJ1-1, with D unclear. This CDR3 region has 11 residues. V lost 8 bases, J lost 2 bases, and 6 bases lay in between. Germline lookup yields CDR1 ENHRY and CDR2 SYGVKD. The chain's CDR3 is CAIGPNTEAFF. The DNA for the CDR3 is TGTGCCATCGGGCCCAACACTGAAGCTTTCTTT.

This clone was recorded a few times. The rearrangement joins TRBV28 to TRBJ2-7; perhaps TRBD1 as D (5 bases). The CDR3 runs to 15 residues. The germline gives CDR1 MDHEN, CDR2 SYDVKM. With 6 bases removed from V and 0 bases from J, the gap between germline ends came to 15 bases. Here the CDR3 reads CASRKDPRVSYEQYF. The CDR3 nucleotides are TGTGCCAGCAGGAAAGACCCCAGGGTCTCCTACGAGCAGTACTTC.

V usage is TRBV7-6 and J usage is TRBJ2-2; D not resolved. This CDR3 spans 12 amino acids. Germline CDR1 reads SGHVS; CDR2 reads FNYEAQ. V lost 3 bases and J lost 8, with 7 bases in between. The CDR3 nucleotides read TGTGCCAGCAGCTTCGGTAATGGGGAGCTGTTTTTT. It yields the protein CASSFGNGELFF.

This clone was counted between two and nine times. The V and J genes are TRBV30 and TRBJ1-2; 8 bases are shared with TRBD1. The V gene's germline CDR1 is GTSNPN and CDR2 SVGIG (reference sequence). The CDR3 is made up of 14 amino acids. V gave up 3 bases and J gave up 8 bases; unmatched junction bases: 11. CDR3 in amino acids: CAWRADRGLWGYTF. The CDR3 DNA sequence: TGTGCCTGGAGGGCCGACAGGGGTTTATGGGGCTACACCTTC.

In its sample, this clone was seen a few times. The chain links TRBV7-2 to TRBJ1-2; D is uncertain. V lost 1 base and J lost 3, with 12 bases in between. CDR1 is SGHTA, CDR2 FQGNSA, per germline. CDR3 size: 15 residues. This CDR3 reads CASSLVVTLHYGYTF. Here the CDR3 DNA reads TGTGCCAGCAGCTTAGTGGTGACACTCCACTATGGCTACACCTTC.

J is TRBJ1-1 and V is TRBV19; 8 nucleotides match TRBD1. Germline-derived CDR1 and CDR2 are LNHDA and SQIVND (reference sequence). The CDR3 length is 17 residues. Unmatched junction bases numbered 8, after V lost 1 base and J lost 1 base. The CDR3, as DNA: TGTGCCAGTAGTATAGTGCCAGGGGGCGGTAGGAACACTGAAGCTTTCTTT. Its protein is CASSIVPGGGRNTEAFF.

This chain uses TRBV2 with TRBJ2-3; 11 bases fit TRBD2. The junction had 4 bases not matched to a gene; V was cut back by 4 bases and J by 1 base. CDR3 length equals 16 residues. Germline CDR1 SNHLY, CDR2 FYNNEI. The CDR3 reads CASSARLAGRTDTQYF. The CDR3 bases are TGTGCCAGCAGTGCTAGACTAGCGGGACGCACAGATACGCAGTATTTT.

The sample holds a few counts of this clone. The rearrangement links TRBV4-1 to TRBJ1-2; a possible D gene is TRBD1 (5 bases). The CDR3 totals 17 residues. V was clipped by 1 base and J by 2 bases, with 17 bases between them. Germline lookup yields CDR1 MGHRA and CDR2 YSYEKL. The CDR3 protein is CASSQAVDKAQNYGYTF. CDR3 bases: TGCGCCAGCAGCCAAGCGGTGGACAAGGCTCAGAACTATGGCTACACCTTC.

Here the CDR3 DNA reads TGTGCCAGCAGCTCCACATCAGGTTTAGTTGGCTACACCTTC. Protein sequence: CASSSTSGLVGYTF. This chain uses TRBV28 with TRBJ1-2; D is ambiguous. Per the germline V gene, CDR1 is MDHEN and CDR2 is SYDVKM. The CDR3 extends over 14 amino acids. V gave up 6 bases and J gave up 7 bases, with 18 bases separating them.

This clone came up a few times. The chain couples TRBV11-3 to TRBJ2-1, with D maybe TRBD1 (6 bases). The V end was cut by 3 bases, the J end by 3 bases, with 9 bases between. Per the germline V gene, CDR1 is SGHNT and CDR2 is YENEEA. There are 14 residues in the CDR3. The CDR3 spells CASSLNRDYNEQFF. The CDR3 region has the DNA TGTGCCAGCAGCTTGAACAGGGACTACAATGAGCAGTTCTTC.

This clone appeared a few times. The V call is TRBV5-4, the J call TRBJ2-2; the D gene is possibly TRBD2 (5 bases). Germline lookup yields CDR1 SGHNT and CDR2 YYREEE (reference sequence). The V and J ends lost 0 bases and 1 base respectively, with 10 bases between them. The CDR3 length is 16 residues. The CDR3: CASSLARGVNTGELFF. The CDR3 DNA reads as TGTGCCAGCAGCTTGGCCCGGGGTGTGAACACCGGGGAGCTGTTTTTT.

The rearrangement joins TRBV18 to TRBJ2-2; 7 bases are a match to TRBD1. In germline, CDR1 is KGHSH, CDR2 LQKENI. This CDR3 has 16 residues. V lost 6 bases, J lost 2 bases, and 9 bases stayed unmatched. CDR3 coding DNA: TGTGCCAGCTCCCGCTGGCGACAGGGAAACACCGGGGAGCTGTTTTTT. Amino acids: CASSRWRQGNTGELFF. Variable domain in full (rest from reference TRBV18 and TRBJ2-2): NAGVMQNPRHLVRRRGQEARLRCSPMKGHSHVYWYRQLPEEGLKFMVYLQKENIIDESGMPKERFSAEFPKEGPSILRIQQVVRGDSAAYFCASSRWRQGNTGELFFGEGSRLTVL.

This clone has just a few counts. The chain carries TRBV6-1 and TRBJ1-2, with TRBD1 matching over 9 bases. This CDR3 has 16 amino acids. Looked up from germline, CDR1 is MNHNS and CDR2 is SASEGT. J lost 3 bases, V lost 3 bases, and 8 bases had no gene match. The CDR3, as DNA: TGTGCCAGCAGTGAGATAGGACAGGGGCGGCACTATGGCTACACCTTC. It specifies CASSEIGQGRHYGYTF.